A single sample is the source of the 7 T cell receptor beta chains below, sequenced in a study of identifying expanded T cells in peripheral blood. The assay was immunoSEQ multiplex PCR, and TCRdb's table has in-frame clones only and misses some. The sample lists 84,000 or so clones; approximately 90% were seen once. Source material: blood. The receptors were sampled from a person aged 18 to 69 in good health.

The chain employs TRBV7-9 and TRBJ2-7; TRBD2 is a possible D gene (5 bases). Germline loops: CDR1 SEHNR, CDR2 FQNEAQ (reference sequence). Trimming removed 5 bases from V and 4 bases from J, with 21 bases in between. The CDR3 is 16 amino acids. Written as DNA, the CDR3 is TGTGCCAGCAGCCCGCGCCCGGGGAGCCTTGCTTACGAGCAGTACTTC. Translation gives CASSPRPGSLAYEQYF.

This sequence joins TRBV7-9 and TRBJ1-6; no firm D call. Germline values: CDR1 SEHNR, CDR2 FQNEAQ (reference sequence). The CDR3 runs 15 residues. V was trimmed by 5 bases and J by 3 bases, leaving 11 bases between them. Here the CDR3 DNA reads TGTGCCAGCAGCCCCGGACTGAGCTATAATTCACCCCTCCACTTT. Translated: CASSPGLSYNSPLHF.

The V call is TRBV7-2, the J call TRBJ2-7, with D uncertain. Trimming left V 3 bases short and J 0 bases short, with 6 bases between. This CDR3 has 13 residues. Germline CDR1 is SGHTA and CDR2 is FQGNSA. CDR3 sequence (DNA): TGTGCCAGCAGCTTTAAGGGCTCCTACGAGCAGTACTTC. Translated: CASSFKGSYEQYF.

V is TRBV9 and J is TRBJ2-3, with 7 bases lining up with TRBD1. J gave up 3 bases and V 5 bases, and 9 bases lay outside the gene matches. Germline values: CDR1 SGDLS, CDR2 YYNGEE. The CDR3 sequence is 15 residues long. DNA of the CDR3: TGTGCCAGCAGTTACATGGGGACAGTAACAGATACGCAGTATTTT. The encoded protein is CASSYMGTVTDTQYF.

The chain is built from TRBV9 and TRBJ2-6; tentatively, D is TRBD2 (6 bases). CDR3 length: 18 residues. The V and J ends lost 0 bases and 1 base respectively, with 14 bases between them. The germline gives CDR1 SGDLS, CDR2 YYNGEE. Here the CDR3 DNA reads TGTGCCAGCAGCGTAGGCGGGGCATCACCTTCTGGGGCCAACGTCCTGACTTTC. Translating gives CASSVGGASPSGANVLTF.

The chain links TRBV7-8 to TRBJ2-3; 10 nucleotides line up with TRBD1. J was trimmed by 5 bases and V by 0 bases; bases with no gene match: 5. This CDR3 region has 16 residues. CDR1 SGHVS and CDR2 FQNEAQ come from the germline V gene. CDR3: CASSLATGGGGDTQYF. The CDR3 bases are TGTGCCAGCAGCTTAGCGACAGGGGGCGGGGGAGATACGCAGTATTTT.

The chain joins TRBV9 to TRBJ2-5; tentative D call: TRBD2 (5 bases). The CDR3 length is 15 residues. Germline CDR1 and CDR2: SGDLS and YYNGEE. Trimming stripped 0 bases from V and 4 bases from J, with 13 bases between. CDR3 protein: CASSVGGSLGETQYF. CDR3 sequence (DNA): TGTGCCAGCAGCGTAGGAGGGTCCCTGGGAGAGACCCAGTACTTC.